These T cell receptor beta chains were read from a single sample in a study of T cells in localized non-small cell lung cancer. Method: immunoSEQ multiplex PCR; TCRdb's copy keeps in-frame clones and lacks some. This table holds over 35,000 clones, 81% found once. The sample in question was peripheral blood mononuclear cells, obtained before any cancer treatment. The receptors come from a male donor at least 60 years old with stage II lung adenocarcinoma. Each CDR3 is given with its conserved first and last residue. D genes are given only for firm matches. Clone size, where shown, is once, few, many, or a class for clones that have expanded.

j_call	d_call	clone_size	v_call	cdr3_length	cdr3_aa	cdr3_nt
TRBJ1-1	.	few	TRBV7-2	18	CASSLVGAGTKVNTEAFF	TGTGCCAGCAGCTTAGTGGGAGCAGGCACCAAAGTAAACACTGAAGCTTTCTTT
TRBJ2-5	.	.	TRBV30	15	CAWSVTGMTGETQYF	TGTGCCTGGAGTGTAACGGGGATGACGGGAGAGACCCAGTACTTC
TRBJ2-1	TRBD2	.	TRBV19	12	CATRDYYNEQFF	TGTGCCACCCGGGACTACTACAATGAGCAGTTCTTC
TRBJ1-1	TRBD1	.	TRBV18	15	CASSPLGQGNTEAFF	TGTGCCAGCTCACCTCTCGGACAGGGGAACACTGAAGCTTTCTTT
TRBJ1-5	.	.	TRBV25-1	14	CASSWGSSNQPQHF	TGTGCCAGCAGTTGGGGAAGTAGCAATCAGCCCCAGCATTTT
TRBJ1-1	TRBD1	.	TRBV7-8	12	CASSLGTAEAFF	TGTGCCAGCAGCCTGGGGACAGCTGAAGCTTTCTTT
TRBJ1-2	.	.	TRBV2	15	CASKLWQVEGDGYTF	TGTGCCAGCAAGCTTTGGCAGGTCGAAGGAGATGGCTACACCTTC
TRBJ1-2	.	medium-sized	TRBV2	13	CASSEALSYGYTF	TGTGCCAGCAGTGAAGCGTTAAGCTATGGCTACACCTTC
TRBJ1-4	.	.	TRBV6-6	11	CASSLEEGLFF	TGTGCCAGCAGTTTGGAGGAAGGACTGTTTTTT
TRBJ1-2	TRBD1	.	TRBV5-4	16	CASSFWGQRSNYGYTF	TGTGCCAGCAGCTTCTGGGGACAGCGATCTAACTATGGCTACACCTTC
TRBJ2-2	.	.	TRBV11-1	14	CASSPTPETGELFF	TGTGCCAGCAGCCCGACACCTGAGACCGGGGAGCTGTTTTTT
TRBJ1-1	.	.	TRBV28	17	CASSSRLGMGVGTEAFF	TGTGCCAGCAGCTCCCGCCTTGGGATGGGGGTGGGAACTGAAGCTTTCTTT
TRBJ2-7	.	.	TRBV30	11	CAWSVTREQYF	TGTGCCTGGAGTGTAACGCGCGAGCAGTACTTC
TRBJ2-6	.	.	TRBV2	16	CASSFTVTSGANVLTF	TGTGCCAGCAGTTTTACAGTTACCTCTGGGGCCAACGTCCTGACTTTC
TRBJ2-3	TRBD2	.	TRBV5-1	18	CASSLLAGGRSTPDTQYF	TGCGCCAGCAGCTTGTTAGCGGGAGGGAGGTCGACGCCAGATACGCAGTATTTT
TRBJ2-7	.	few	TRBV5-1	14	CASSSSDRWDEQYF	TGCGCCAGCAGCTCTTCGGACAGATGGGACGAGCAGTACTTC
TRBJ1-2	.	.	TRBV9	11	CASSVGNGYTF	TGTGCCAGCAGCGTAGGAAATGGCTACACCTTC
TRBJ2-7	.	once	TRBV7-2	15	CASSSGTGKASEQYF	TGTGCCAGCAGCTCGGGGACGGGAAAGGCGTCCGAGCAGTACTTC
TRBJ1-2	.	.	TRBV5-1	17	CASSPGRGIDLFYGYTF	TGCGCCAGCAGCCCGGGGAGGGGGATAGATCTGTTCTATGGCTACACCTTC
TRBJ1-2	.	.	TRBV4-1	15	CASSQDRRLNYGYTF	TGCGCCAGCAGCCAAGACAGGAGACTTAACTATGGCTACACCTTC
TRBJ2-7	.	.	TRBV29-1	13	CSVVDWSSYEQYF	TGCAGCGTTGTTGACTGGAGCTCCTACGAGCAGTACTTC
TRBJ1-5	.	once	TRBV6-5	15	CASSYGGGINQPQHF	TGTGCCAGCAGTTACGGGGGAGGGATCAATCAGCCCCAGCATTTT
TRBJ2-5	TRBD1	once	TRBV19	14	CASSNARGQETQYF	TGTGCCAGTAGTAACGCCAGGGGGCAAGAGACCCAGTACTTC
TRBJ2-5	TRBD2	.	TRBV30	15	CAWRASGRAQETQYF	TGTGCCTGGAGGGCGAGCGGGAGGGCACAAGAGACCCAGTACTTC
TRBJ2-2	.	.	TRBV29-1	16	CSVQGGQGFRGGELFF	TGCAGCGTTCAGGGGGGCCAGGGGTTTAGGGGCGGGGAGCTGTTTTTT
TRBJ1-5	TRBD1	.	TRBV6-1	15	CASSGQATSNQPQHF	TGTGCCAGCAGCGGACAGGCGACTAGCAATCAGCCCCAGCATTTT
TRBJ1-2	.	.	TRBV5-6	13	CASSLGTFYGYTF	TGTGCCAGCAGCTTGGGGACCTTCTATGGCTACACCTTC
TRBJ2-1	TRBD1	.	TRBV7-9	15	CASSWGQGNGGEQFF	TGTGCCAGCAGCTGGGGACAGGGGAACGGAGGTGAGCAGTTCTTC
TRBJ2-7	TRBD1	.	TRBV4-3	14	CASSRRDRGYEQYF	TGCGCCAGCAGCCGTCGGGACAGGGGCTACGAGCAGTACTTC
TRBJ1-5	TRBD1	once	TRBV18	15	CASSRGTGGSRAQHF	TGTGCCAGCTCACGGGGGACAGGGGGTTCGCGGGCCCAGCATTTT
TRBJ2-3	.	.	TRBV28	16	CASSLLVRTSTDTQYF	TGTGCCAGCAGTTTATTAGTCAGAACTTCTACAGATACGCAGTATTTT
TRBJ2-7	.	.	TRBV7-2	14	CASSPMGGSYEQYF	TGTGCCAGCAGCCCTATGGGGGGCTCCTACGAGCAGTACTTC
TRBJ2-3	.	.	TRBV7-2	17	CASNPAGGGRTPDTQYF	TGTGCCAGCAACCCCGCAGGGGGCGGGAGGACCCCAGATACGCAGTATTTT
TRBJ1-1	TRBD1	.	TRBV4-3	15	CASSPRQGAWTEAFF	TGCGCCAGCAGCCCTCGACAGGGGGCTTGGACTGAAGCTTTCTTT
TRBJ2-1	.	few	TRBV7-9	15	CASSPKIRVSNEQFF	TGTGCCAGCAGCCCTAAAATAAGGGTAAGCAATGAGCAGTTCTTC
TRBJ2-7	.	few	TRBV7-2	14	CASSLNRAGREQYF	TGTGCCAGCAGCTTAAACCGAGCAGGGCGCGAGCAGTACTTC
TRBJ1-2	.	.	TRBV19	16	CASSRMGTTGNYGYTF	TGTGCCAGTAGTCGAATGGGTACGACTGGGAACTATGGCTACACCTTC
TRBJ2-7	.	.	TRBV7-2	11	CASSPSYEQYF	TGTGCCAGCAGCCCCTCCTACGAGCAGTACTTC
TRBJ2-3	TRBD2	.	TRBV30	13	CAWRRGLGDTQYF	TGTGCCTGGAGAAGGGGACTAGGAGATACGCAGTATTTT
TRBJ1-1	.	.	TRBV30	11	CAWDTDAEAFF	TGTGCCTGGGACACCGACGCTGAAGCTTTCTTT
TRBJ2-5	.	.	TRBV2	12	CASRASGETQYF	TGTGCCAGCCGGGCCTCCGGAGAGACCCAGTACTTC
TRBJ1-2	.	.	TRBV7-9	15	CASSLDTGVGYGYTF	TGTGCCAGCAGCTTGGATACGGGGGTAGGCTATGGCTACACCTTC
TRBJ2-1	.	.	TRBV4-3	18	CASSQDGHRDPYYNEQFF	TGCGCCAGCAGCCAAGATGGCCACCGGGACCCCTATTACAATGAGCAGTTCTTC
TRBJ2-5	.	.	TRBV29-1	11	CSVWPQETQYF	TGCAGCGTTTGGCCTCAAGAGACCCAGTACTTC
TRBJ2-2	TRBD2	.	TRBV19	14	CASSVTSGTGELFF	TGTGCCAGTAGTGTGACTAGCGGAACCGGGGAGCTGTTTTTT
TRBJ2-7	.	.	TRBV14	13	CASSQEMRNEQYF	TGTGCCAGCAGCCAAGAGATGAGAAACGAGCAGTACTTC
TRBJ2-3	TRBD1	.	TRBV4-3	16	CASSQEPTGDTDTQYF	TGCGCCAGCAGCCAAGAACCGACAGGGGACACAGATACGCAGTATTTT
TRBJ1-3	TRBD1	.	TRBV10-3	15	CAIEDRGGSGNTIYF	TGTGCCATCGAGGACAGGGGAGGATCTGGAAACACCATATATTTT
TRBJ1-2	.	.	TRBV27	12	CASRGSFGGYTF	TGTGCCAGCAGAGGGTCCTTCGGGGGCTACACCTTC
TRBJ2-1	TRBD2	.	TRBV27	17	CASSLQWREAFYNEQFF	TGTGCCAGCAGTTTACAATGGCGGGAGGCATTCTACAATGAGCAGTTCTTC
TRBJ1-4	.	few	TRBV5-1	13	CASSLGGYEKLFF	TGCGCCAGCAGCTTGGGCGGGTATGAAAAACTGTTTTTT
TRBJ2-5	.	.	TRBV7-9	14	CASSPTGGQGTQYF	TGTGCCAGCAGCCCCACCGGGGGCCAAGGGACCCAGTACTTC
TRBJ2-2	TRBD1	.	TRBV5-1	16	CASSPTGQGETGELFF	TGCGCCAGCAGCCCAACGGGACAGGGGGAAACCGGGGAGCTGTTTTTT
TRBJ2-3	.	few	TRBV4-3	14	CASSQGNDGGTQYF	TGCGCCAGCAGCCAAGGAAACGACGGAGGTACGCAGTATTTT
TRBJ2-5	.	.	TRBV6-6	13	CASSLGGKETQYF	TGTGCCAGCAGTTTAGGCGGGAAAGAGACCCAGTACTTC